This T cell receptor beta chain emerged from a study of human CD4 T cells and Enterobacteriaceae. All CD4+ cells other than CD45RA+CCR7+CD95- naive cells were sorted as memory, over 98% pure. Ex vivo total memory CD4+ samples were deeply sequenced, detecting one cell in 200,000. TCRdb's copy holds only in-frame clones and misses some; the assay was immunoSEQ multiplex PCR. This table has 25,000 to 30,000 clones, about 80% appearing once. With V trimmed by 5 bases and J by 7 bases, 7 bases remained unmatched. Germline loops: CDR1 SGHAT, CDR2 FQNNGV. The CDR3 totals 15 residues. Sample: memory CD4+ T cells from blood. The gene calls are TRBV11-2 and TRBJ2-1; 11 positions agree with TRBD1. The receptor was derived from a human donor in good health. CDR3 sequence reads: CASSPPGTGGNEQFF. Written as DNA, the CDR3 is TGTGCCAGCAGCCCCCCCGGGACAGGGGGGAATGAGCAGTTCTTC.